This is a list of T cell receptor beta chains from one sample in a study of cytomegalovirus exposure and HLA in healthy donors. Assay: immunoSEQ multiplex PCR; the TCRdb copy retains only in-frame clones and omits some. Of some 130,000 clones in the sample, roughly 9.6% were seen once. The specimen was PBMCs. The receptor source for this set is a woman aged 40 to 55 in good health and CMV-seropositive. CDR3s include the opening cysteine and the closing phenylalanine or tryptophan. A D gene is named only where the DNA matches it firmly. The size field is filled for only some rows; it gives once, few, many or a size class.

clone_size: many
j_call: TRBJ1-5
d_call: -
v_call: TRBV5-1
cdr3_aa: CASSWPRGVEPQHF
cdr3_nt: TGCGCCAGCAGCTGGCCCAGGGGTGTAGAGCCCCAGCATTTT

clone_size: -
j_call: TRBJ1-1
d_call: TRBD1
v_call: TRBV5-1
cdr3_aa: CASSLVTGGTEAFF
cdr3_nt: TGCGCCAGCAGCTTGGTGACAGGGGGCACTGAAGCTTTCTTT

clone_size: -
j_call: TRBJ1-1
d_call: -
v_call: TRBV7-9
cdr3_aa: CASSLSPFAEAFF
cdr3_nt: TGTGCCAGCAGCTTAAGCCCCTTCGCTGAAGCTTTCTTT

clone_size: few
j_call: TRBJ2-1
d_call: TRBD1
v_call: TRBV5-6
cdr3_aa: CASSLVSLTGDPNEQFF
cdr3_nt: TGTGCCAGCAGCTTGGTATCCCTGACAGGGGACCCCAATGAGCAGTTCTTC

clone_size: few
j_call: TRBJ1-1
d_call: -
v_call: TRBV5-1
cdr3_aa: CASSLDVTTPTEAFF
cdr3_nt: TGCGCCAGCAGCTTGGATGTGACAACCCCCACTGAAGCTTTCTTT

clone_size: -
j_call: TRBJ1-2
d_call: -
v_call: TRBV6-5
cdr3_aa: CASSYSDRYGYTF
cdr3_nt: TGTGCCAGCAGTTACTCGGACAGATATGGCTACACCTTC

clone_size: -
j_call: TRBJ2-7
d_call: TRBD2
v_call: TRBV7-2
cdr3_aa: CASSLASGEISYEQYF
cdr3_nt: TGTGCCAGCAGCCTGGCTAGCGGGGAGATTTCCTACGAGCAGTACTTC

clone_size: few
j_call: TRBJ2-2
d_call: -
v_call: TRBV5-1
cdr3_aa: CASSLTGRTGELFF
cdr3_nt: TGCGCCAGCAGCTTGACAGGGCGAACCGGGGAGCTGTTTTTT

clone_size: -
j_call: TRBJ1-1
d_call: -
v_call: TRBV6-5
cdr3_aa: CASSLGGTTSTEAFF
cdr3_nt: TGTGCCAGCAGCCTCGGGGGGACAACGTCCACTGAAGCTTTCTTT

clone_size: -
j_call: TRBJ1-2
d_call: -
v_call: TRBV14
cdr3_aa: CASSQSLGDYGGYTF
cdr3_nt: TGTGCCAGCAGCCAATCCTTAGGGGATTATGGTGGCTACACCTTC

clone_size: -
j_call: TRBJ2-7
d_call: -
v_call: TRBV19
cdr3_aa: CASSIDGQGSYEQYF
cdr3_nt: TGTGCCAGTAGTATAGACGGCCAGGGTTCCTACGAGCAGTACTTC

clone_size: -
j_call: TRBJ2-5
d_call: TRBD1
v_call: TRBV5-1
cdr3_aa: CASSLPHLTGEETQYF
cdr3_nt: TGCGCCAGCAGCTTACCCCACCTCACAGGGGAAGAGACCCAGTACTTC

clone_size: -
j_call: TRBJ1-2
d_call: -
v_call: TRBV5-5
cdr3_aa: CASSLSQLYGYTF
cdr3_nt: TGTGCCAGCAGCTTGTCACAGCTCTATGGCTACACCTTC

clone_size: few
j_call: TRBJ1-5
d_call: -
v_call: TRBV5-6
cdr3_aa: CASSGGGKYNQPQHF
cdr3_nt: TGTGCCAGCAGCGGGGGGGGGAAATACAATCAGCCCCAGCATTTT

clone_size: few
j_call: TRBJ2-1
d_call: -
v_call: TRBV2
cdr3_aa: CASSDDGGGPYNEQFF
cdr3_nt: TGTGCCAGCAGTGACGATGGCGGGGGCCCCTACAATGAGCAGTTCTTC

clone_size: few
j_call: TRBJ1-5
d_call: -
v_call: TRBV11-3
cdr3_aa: CASSLGPINQPQHF
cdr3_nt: TGTGCCAGCAGCTTGGGGCCGATCAATCAGCCCCAGCATTTT

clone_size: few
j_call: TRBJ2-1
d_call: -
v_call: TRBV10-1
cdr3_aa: CASSDSGTLGPNEQFF
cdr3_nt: TGCGCCAGCAGTGATTCTGGGACATTGGGACCCAATGAGCAGTTCTTC

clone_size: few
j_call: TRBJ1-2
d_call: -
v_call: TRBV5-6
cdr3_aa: CASSLPAGLGYTF
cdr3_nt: TGTGCCAGCAGCTTGCCGGCAGGGCTTGGCTACACCTTC

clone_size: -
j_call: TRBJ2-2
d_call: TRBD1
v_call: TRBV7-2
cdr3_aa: CASSSRTGNTGELFF
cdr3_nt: TGTGCCAGCAGCTCCCGGACAGGGAACACCGGGGAGCTGTTTTTT

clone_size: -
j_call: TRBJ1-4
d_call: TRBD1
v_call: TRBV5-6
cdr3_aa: CASSGGTGVRANEKLFF
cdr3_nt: TGTGCCAGCAGCGGTGGGACAGGGGTTCGGGCTAATGAAAAACTGTTTTTT

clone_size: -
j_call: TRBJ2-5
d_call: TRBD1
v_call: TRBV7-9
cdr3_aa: CASSWGQGEETQYF
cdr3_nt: TGTGCCAGCAGCTGGGGACAGGGTGAGGAGACCCAGTACTTC

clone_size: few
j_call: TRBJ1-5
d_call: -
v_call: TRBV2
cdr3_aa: CASSQSFSNQPQHF
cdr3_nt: TGTGCCAGCAGTCAGTCTTTTAGCAATCAGCCCCAGCATTTT

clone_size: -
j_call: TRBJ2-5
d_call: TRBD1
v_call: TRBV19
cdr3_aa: CASRAGTGIETQYF
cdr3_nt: TGTGCCAGTAGGGCCGGGACAGGAATCGAGACCCAGTACTTC

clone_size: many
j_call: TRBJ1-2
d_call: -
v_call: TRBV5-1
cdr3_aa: CASSLGVDYYGYTF
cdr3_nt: TGCGCCAGCAGCTTAGGGGTGGATTACTATGGCTACACCTTC

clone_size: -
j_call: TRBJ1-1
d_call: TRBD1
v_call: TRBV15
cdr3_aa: CATRLGQVYMNTEAFF
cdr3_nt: TGTGCCACCAGGCTGGGACAGGTCTACATGAACACTGAAGCTTTCTTT

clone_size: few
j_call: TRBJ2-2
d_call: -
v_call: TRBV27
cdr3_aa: CASSLSVTANTGELFF
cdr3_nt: TGTGCCAGCAGTTTATCTGTGACAGCGAACACCGGGGAGCTGTTTTTT

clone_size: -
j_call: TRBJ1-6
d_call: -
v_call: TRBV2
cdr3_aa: CASRTENSPLHF
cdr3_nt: TGTGCCAGCAGGACAGAGAATTCACCCCTCCACTTT

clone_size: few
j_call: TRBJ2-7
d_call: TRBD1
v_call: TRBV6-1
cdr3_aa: CASSELRSRTGGTYEQYF
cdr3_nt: TGTGCCAGCAGTGAACTTCGTAGTAGGACAGGGGGAACCTACGAGCAGTACTTC

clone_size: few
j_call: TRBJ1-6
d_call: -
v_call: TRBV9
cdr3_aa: CASSVNRREGKGGDSPLHF
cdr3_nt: TGTGCCAGCAGCGTTAACCGGCGGGAGGGGAAGGGCGGTGATTCACCCCTCCACTTT

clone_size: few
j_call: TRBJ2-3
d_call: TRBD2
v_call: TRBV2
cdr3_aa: CASSEVGLAGGPGSKQYF
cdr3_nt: TGTGCCAGCAGTGAAGTGGGACTAGCGGGGGGGCCCGGGAGTAAGCAGTATTTT

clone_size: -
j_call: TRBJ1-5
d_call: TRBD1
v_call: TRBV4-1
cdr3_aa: CASSPRQGASNQPQHF
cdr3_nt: TGCGCCAGCAGCCCACGACAGGGGGCAAGCAATCAGCCCCAGCATTTT

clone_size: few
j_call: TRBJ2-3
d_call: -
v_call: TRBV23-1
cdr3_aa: CASSLLDCRDTQYF
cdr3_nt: TGCGCCAGCAGTCTATTGGACTGCAGGGATACGCAGTATTTT

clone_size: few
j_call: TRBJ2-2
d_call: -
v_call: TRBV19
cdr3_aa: CASISFGQGNTGELFF
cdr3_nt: TGTGCCAGTATCAGTTTTGGGCAGGGGAACACCGGGGAGCTGTTTTTT

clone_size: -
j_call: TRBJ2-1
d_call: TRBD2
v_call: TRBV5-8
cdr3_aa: CASSLARTSGGAREQFF
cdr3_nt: TGTGCCAGCAGCTTGGCCCGGACTAGCGGGGGGGCCAGGGAGCAGTTCTTC

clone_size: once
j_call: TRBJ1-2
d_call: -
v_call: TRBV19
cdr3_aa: CAGSEGTDYGYTF
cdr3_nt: TGTGCCGGGTCGGAGGGGACGGACTATGGCTACACCTTC

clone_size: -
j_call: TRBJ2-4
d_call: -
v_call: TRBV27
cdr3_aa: CASSLASAKNIQYF
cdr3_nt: TGTGCCAGCAGTTTAGCGTCAGCCAAAAACATTCAGTACTTC

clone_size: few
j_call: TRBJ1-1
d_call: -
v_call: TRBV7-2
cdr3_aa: CASKFPIDTEAFF
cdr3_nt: TGTGCCAGCAAATTTCCTATCGACACTGAAGCTTTCTTT

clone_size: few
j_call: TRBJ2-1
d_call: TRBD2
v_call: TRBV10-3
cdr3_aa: CAISELAGSYNEQFF
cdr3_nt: TGTGCCATCAGTGAACTAGCGGGGTCCTACAATGAGCAGTTCTTC

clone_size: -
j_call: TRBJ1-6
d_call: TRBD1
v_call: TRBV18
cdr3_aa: CASSPATGASQNSPLHF
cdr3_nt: TGTGCCAGCTCACCAGCGACAGGGGCCTCACAAAATTCACCCCTCCACTTT

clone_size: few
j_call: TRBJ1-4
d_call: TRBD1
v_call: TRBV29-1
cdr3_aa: CSGTMDRDGKGQSTNEKLFF
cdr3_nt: TGCAGCGGGACGATGGACAGGGATGGGAAAGGGCAATCGACTAATGAAAAACTGTTTTTT

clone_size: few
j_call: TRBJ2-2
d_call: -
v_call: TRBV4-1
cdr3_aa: CASSQELLLTGELFF
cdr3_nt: TGCGCCAGCAGCCAAGAACTTTTACTTACCGGGGAGCTGTTTTTT

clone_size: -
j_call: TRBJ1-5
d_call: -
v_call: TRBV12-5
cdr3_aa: CASGSPDNNQPQHF
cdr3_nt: TGTGCTAGTGGTTCTCCGGACAACAATCAGCCCCAGCATTTT

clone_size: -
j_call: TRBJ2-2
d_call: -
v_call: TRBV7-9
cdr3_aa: CASSLENTNTGELFF
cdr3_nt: TGTGCCAGCAGCTTAGAAAATACGAACACCGGGGAGCTGTTTTTT

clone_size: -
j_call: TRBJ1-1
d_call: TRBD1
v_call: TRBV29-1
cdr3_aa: CSVGGQGNTEAFF
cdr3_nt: TGCAGCGTTGGGGGACAGGGGAACACTGAAGCTTTCTTT

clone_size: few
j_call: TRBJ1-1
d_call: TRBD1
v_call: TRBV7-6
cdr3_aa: CASSQDRAHTEAFF
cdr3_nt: TGTGCCAGCAGCCAGGACAGGGCCCACACTGAAGCTTTCTTT

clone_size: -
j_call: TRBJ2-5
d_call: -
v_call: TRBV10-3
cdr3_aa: CAISDSSLTPETQYF
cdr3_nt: TGTGCCATCAGTGATTCTAGCTTGACCCCCGAGACCCAGTACTTC

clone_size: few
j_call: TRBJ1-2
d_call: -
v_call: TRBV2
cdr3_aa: CASSGGRDYGYTF
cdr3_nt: TGTGCCAGCAGCGGGGGGCGCGACTATGGCTACACCTTC

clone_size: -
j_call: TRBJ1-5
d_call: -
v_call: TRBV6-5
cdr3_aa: CASSQRGNQPQHF
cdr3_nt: TGTGCCAGCAGCCAACGGGGCAATCAGCCCCAGCATTTT